The clone carrying this T cell receptor beta chain showed up many times. A patient was excluded if there was uncontrolled infection, other autoimmune disease, pregnancy or lactation. The data belong to a study of T cells in Graves' hyperthyroidism and ophthalmopathy. This CDR3 has 16 amino acids. Trimming shortened V by 3 bases and J by 3 bases, and 20 bases separated the two germline ends. CDR1 is GTSNPN and CDR2 is SVGIG in the germline V gene (reference sequence). The CDR3 regions of TCR beta were amplified from RNA transcripts. The study used the HTBI primer set for a first-round RT-PCR of the TCR CDR3. TCRdb itself ran the multiplex PCR reads through MiXCR, one entry per CDR3 protein. The table records about 610,000 distinct CDR3 sequences, over 12% of them present only once.

This chain links TRBV30 with TRBJ1-1; a weak D match, TRBD1 (5 bases). The specimen sequenced was blood. This receptor was taken from a woman aged 40 to 50 with Graves' ophthalmopathy. Here the CDR3 reads CAWREVGKGFYTEAFF. The CDR3 nucleotides read TGTGCCTGGAGGGAGGTAGGGAAGGGGTTCTACACTGAAGCTTTCTTT.